These 14 T cell receptor beta chains were all obtained from the same sample, sequenced in a study of blood T cell repertoires in COVID-19. Profiled with immunoSEQ multiplex PCR; TCRdb holds only in-frame clones, not every one. The sample has 200,000 to 300,000 clones, around nine tenths seen once. The sample taken for sequencing was peripheral blood. The source of these receptors is a woman in her sixties or seventies who had recovered from COVID-19.

The CDR3, as DNA: TGCAGTGCAGGGGGGGTAGAGACCCAGTACTTC. It encodes CSAGGVETQYF. J is TRBJ2-5 and V is TRBV20-1; tentative D call: TRBD2 (7 bases). The CDR3 loop spans 11 amino acids. Germline-derived CDR1 and CDR2 are DFQATT and SNEGSKA (reference sequence). Trimming took off 6 bases at V and 4 bases at J, with 9 bases between the two ends.

The CDR3 region is CASSMQGYSNQPQHF. The CDR3 DNA reads TGTGCCAGTAGTATGCAGGGATATAGCAATCAGCCCCAGCATTTT. The J gene is TRBJ1-5, the V gene TRBV19; tentatively, D is TRBD1 (5 bases). The CDR3 runs 15 residues. V lost 3 bases and J lost 0, with 9 bases in between. Germline lookup yields CDR1 LNHDA and CDR2 SQIVND (reference sequence).

The J gene is TRBJ2-3, the V gene TRBV6-5, with TRBD2 matching 11 bases. V shed 6 bases and J 3 bases; nucleotides not matched to a gene: 5. The CDR3 has 15 residues. In germline, CDR1 is MNHEY, CDR2 SVGAGI. Here the CDR3 DNA reads TGTGCCAGCAGGTTAGCGGGGGGGCTAACAGATACGCAGTATTTT. It specifies CASRLAGGLTDTQYF.

This clone has a count of ten or more. V gene TRBV5-1 combines with J gene TRBJ2-2; no firm D call. The CDR3 extends over 14 amino acids. With 0 bases removed from V and 6 bases from J, the gap between germline ends came to 9 bases. Germline CDR1 and CDR2: SGHRS and YFSETQ. In DNA form, the CDR3 reads TGCGCCAGCAGCTTGGGCATTCCGGCCGGGGAGCTGTTTTTT. Amino acids: CASSLGIPAGELFF.

The chain employs TRBV5-1 and TRBJ2-1, with 7 bases identical to TRBD2. The CDR3 runs 14 residues. Trimming removed 2 bases from V and 5 bases from J; junction bases left unmatched: 4. The germline V gene has CDR1 SGHRS and CDR2 YFSETQ. The CDR3 region is CASSFTGGHNEQFF. CDR3 coding DNA: TGCGCCAGCAGCTTCACGGGGGGACACAATGAGCAGTTCTTC.

The chain is built from TRBV6-6 and TRBJ2-7, with D possibly matching TRBD1 (5 bases). V lost 0 bases and J 9 bases, leaving 18 bases between the germline ends. The CDR3 covers 15 residues. Germline V gives CDR1 MNHNY, CDR2 SVGAGI (reference sequence). The CDR3 loop is CASSYSGNRADRQYF. The CDR3 bases are TGTGCCAGCAGTTACTCGGGAAACCGGGCAGACAGGCAGTACTTC.

The genes are TRBV28 and TRBJ1-2; no firm D call. The CDR3 is made up of 15 amino acids. The V end was cut by 2 bases, the J end by 0 bases, with 10 bases between. In germline, CDR1 is MDHEN, CDR2 SYDVKM. CDR3 nucleotides: TGTGCCAGCAGTTTAGTGGGGAGGGCTAACTATGGCTACACCTTC. The encoded protein is CASSLVGRANYGYTF.

J is TRBJ2-3 and V is TRBV5-1, with D possibly TRBD1 on 6 matching bases. V gave up 4 bases and J gave up 2 bases, with 14 bases separating them. CDR3 size: 15 residues. Germline CDR1 is SGHRS and CDR2 is YFSETQ. The CDR3 spells CASSPGQGDTDTQYF. CDR3 coding DNA: TGCGCCAGCAGCCCGGGACAAGGGGACACAGATACGCAGTATTTT.

The chain is built from TRBV24-1 and TRBJ2-7; D unclear. Germline CDR1 and CDR2: KGHDR and SFDVKD. CDR3 length equals 15 residues. V was shortened by 0 bases and J by 0 bases, with 8 bases between the two germline ends. CDR3 nucleotides: TGTGCCACCAGTGATTTGGTTGGCGGCTCCTACGAGCAGTACTTC. It translates to CATSDLVGGSYEQYF.

This clone came up once. The chain links TRBV7-8 to TRBJ1-5, with TRBD1 as a possible D gene (5 bases). CDR3 length equals 12 residues. CDR1 is SGHVS, CDR2 FQNEAQ, per germline. The V gene lost 5 bases and the J gene lost 6 bases, with 8 bases spanning the gap. CDR3 protein: CASSPDSQPQHF. CDR3 nucleotides: TGTGCCAGCAGCCCTGACAGTCAGCCCCAGCATTTT.

The V and J genes are TRBV9 and TRBJ1-6; D not certain. CDR1 SGDLS and CDR2 YYNGEE come from the germline V gene. The CDR3 loop spans 14 amino acids. V gave up 5 bases and J gave up 3 bases, with 9 bases separating them. The CDR3 loop is CASSMTFYNSPLHF. CDR3 coding DNA: TGTGCCAGCAGTATGACTTTCTATAATTCACCCCTCCACTTT. Full variable domain (missing parts from reference TRBV9 and TRBJ1-6): DSGVTQTPKHLITATGQRVTLRCSPRSGDLSVYWYQQSLDQGLQFLIQYYNGEERAKGNILERFSAQQFPDLHSELNLSSLELGDSALYFCASSMTFYNSPLHFGNGTRLTVT.

The genes are TRBV10-3 and TRBJ1-5; a weak D match, TRBD1 (5 bases). There are 15 residues in the CDR3. Germline lookup yields CDR1 ENHRY and CDR2 SYGVKD. V gave up 3 bases and J gave up 0 bases, with 9 bases separating them. CDR3 region: CAISDLGVSNQPQHF. In DNA form, the CDR3 reads TGTGCCATCAGTGATTTAGGGGTTAGCAATCAGCCCCAGCATTTT.

The chain is built from TRBV5-1 and TRBJ2-5; the D gene is possibly TRBD1 (6 bases). Germline V gene lookup returns CDR1 SGHRS and CDR2 YFSETQ. The CDR3 is 14 residues long. The ends were cut back, 2 bases at V and 5 bases at J, with 13 bases in the middle. CDR3 DNA sequence: TGCGCCAGCAGCTTTGGGCAGGGGCGGGAGACCCAGTACTTC. Protein sequence: CASSFGQGRETQYF.

The chain carries TRBV5-5 and TRBJ1-5, with TRBD1 matching 7 bases. Germline V gives CDR1 SGHKS, CDR2 YYEKEE (reference sequence). The CDR3 is made up of 16 amino acids. After removal of 5 bases from V and 2 bases from J, the junction contained 10 bases not matched to a gene. The CDR3 is CASSPNDRERNQPQHF. Here the CDR3 DNA reads TGTGCCAGCAGTCCGAACGACAGGGAGCGCAATCAGCCCCAGCATTTT.